This T cell receptor (beta chain) was retrieved from a study of CD8 T cell repertoires and HIV-1 epitope variants. On the study more broadly: Controls were a CMV, EBV and flu peptide pool, Ebola AY9 negative control, and no-peptide well. Epitopes were three Gag families plus Nef HW9 and YT9.

Points on this clone: What it binds is unknown.

This CDR3 has 14 amino acids. Trimming removed 0 bases at V and 3 bases at J, with 6 bases between. Germline V CDR1 and CDR2: LNHDA, SQIVND (reference sequence). Sequencing of TCR beta CDR3 used immunoSEQ survey depth. Assay used: immunoSEQ multiplex PCR; TCRdb lists only in-frame clones, some missing. The sample contains several thousand clones, about 62% of which appear only once. The receptor's source is a male donor with HIV. Sequencing was performed on cultured CD8+ T cells derived from PBMCs. The chain uses TRBV19 and TRBJ1-3, with D unclear. CDR3 sequence reads: CASSIDGYGNTIYF. The CDR3 nucleotides are TGTGCCAGTAGTATAGACGGATATGGAAACACCATATATTTT.